This entry is about one T cell receptor beta chain. The source of the sample is a study of blood T cell repertoires in COVID-19. Study details: The United States, Italy and Spain supplied acute and convalescent COVID-19 samples. PBMCs, B-cell-depleted T cells, or T cells provided the cDNA or gDNA that made up the material.

Original methodology: Counts of nucleated cells, estimated from reference gene primer amplification, were obtained. This table comes from immunoSEQ multiplex PCR, and its TCRdb copy is limited to in-frame clones, with some not included. The V and J calls and clone size were taken over from that table, and D and trimming were inferred from the DNA. The table records about 340,000 clones, less than 90% of them present only once. Seattle researchers signed up patients amid active infection and tracked them longitudinally. The sample taken for sequencing was peripheral blood. The clonotype originates from a woman in her fifties or sixties with COVID-19, enrolled during active disease.

Here the CDR3 reads CASSPDRLLSYGYTF. The CDR3 DNA sequence: TGTGCCAGCAGTCCCGACAGACTCCTATCATATGGCTACACCTTC. The chain has TRBV9 and TRBJ1-2; a possible D gene is TRBD1 (5 bases). The CDR3 is made up of 15 amino acids. Between the trimmed V and J ends, which lost 5 bases and 5 bases, there was a span of 19 bases. CDR1 and CDR2 from the germline V gene are SGDLS and YYNGEE.